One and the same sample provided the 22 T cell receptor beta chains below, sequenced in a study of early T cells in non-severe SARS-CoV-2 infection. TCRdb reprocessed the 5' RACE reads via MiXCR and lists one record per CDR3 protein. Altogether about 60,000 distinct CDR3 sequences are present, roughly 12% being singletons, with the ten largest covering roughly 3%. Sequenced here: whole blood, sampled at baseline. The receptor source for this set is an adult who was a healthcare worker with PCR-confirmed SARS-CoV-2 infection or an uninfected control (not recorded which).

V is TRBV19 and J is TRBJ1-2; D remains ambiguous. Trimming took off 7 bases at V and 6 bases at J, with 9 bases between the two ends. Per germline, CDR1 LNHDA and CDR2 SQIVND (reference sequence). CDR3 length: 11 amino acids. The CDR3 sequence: CASTSNNGYTF. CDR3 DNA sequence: TGTGCCAGTACCAGCAATAATGGCTACACCTTC.

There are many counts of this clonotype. In DNA form, the CDR3 reads TGTGCCAGCAGCGTGAGAGACAGGCGGCCCCTCAATGAGCAGTTCTTC. This gives the protein CASSVRDRRPLNEQFF. The V and J genes are TRBV9 and TRBJ2-1; D may be TRBD1 (6 bases). V was trimmed by 2 bases and J by 6 bases, leaving 18 bases between them. Germline lookup yields CDR1 SGDLS and CDR2 YYNGEE. CDR3 size: 16 residues.

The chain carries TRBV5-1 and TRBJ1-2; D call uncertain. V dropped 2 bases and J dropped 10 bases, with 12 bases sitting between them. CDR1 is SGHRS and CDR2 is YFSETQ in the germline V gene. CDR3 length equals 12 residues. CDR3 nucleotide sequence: TGCGCCAGCAGCTTCGAGGGCAGACTCTACACCTTC. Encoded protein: CASSFEGRLYTF. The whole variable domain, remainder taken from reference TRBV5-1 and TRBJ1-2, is KAGVTQTPRYLIKTRGQQVTLSCSPISGHRSVSWYQQTPGQGLQFLFEYFSETQRNKGNFPGRFSGRQFSNSRSEMNVSTLELGDSALYLCASSFEGRLYTFGSGTRLTVV.

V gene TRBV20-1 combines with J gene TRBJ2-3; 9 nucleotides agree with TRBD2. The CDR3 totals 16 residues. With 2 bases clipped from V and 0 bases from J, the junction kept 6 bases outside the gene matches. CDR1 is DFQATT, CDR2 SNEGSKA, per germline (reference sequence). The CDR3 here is CSARKGGGASTDTQYF. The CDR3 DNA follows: TGCAGTGCTAGAAAGGGCGGGGGGGCGAGCACAGATACGCAGTATTTT.

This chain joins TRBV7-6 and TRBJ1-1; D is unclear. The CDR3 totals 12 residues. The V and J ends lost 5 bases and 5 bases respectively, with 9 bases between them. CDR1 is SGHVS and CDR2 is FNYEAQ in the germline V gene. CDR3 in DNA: TGTGCCAGCAGCCCACCGCTTACTGAAGCTTTCTTT. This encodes CASSPPLTEAFF.

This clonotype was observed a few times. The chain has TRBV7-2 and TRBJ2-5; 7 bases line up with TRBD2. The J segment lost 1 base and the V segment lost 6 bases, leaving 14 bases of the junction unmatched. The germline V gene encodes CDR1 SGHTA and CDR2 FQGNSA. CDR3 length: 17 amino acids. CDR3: CASRRGLRRLGQETQYF. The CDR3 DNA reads TGTGCCAGCAGACGGGGACTACGAAGGCTCGGCCAAGAGACCCAGTACTTC.

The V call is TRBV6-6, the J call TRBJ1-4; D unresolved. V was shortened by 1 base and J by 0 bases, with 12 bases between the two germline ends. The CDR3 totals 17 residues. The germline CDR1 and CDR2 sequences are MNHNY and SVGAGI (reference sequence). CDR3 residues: CASSYWAEQTTNEKLFF. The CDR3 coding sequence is TGTGCCAGCAGTTACTGGGCAGAACAGACAACTAATGAAAAACTGTTTTTT.

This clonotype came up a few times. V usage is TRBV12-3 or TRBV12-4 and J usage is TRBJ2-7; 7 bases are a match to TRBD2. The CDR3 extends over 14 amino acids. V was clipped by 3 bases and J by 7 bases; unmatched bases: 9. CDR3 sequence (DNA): TGTGCCAGCAGTTTGCTCGGGGCTAGCGGAGAGCAGTACTTC. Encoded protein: CASSLLGASGEQYF.

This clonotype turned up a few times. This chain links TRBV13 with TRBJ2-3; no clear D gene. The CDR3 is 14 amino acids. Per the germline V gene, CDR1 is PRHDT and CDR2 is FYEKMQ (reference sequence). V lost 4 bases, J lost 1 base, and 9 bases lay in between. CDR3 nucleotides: TGTGCCAGCAGCTCGATGCGCGGCACAGATACGCAGTATTTT. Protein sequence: CASSSMRGTDTQYF.

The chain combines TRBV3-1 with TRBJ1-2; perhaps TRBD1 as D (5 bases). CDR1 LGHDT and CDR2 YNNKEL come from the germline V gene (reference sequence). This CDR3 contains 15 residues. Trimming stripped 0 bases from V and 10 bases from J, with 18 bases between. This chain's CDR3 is CASSQDRGRASFYTF. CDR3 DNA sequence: TGTGCCAGCAGCCAAGATCGAGGCAGGGCATCATTCTACACCTTC.

CDR3 in DNA: TGTGCCAGTAGTATAGATCGGGGCAGCCCTAGGAACTATGGCTACACCTTC. This sequence encodes CASSIDRGSPRNYGYTF. The chain recombines TRBV19 with TRBJ1-2; D may be TRBD1 (5 bases). The germline CDR1 and CDR2 sequences are LNHDA and SQIVND (reference sequence). The V end lost 0 bases, the J end lost 2 bases, and 16 bases lay between the germline ends. This CDR3 comprises 17 residues.

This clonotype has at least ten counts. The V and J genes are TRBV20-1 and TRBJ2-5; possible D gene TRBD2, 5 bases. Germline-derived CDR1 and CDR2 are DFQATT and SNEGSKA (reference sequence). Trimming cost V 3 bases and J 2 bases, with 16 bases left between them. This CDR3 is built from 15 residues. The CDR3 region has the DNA TGCAGTGCTAGCCATTGGACCGGGGAACAAGAGACCCAGTACTTC. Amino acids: CSASHWTGEQETQYF.

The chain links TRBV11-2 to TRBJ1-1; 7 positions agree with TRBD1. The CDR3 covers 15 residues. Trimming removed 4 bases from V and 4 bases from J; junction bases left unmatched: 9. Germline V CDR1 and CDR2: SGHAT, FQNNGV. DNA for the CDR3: TGTGCCAGCAGCTATTACAGGGGAGGGAGCACTGAAGCTTTCTTT. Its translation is CASSYYRGGSTEAFF.

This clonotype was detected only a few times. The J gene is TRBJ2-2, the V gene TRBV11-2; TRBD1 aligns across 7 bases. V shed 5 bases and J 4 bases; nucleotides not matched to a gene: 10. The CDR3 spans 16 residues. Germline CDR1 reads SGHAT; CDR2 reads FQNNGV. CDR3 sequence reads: CASSQNMDRRTGELFF. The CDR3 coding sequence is TGTGCCAGCAGCCAAAATATGGACAGGCGCACCGGGGAGCTGTTTTTT. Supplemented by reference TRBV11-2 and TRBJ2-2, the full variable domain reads EAGVAQSPRYKIIEKRQSVAFWCNPISGHATLYWYQQILGQGPKLLIQFQNNGVVDDSQLPKDRFSAERLKGVDSTLKIQPAKLEDSAVYLCASSQNMDRRTGELFFGEGSRLTVL.

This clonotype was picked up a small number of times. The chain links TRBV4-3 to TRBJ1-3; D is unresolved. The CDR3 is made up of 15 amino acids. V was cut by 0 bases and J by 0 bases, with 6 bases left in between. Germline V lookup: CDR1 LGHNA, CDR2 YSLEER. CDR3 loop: CASSQDSYSGNTIYF. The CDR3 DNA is TGCGCCAGCAGCCAAGACAGCTACTCTGGAAACACCATATATTTT.

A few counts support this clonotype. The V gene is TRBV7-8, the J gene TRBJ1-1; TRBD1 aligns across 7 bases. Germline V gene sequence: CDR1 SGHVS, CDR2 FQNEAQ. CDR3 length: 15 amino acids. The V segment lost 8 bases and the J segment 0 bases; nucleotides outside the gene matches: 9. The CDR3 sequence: CASRQGTGLNTEAFF. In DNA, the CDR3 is TGTGCCAGCCGACAGGGCACTGGGTTGAACACTGAAGCTTTCTTT. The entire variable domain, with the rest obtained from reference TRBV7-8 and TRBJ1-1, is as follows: GAGVSQSPRYKVAKRGQDVALRCDPISGHVSLFWYQQALGQGPEFLTYFQNEAQLDKSGLPSDRFFAERPEGSVSTLKIQRTQQEDSAVYLCASRQGTGLNTEAFFGQGTRLTVV.

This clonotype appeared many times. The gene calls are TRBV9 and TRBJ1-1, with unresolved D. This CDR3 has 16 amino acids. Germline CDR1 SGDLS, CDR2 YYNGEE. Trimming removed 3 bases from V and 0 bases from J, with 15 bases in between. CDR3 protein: CASSGEEVGLNTEAFF. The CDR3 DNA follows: TGTGCCAGCAGCGGAGAGGAGGTTGGCCTGAACACTGAAGCTTTCTTT.

The CDR3: CASSPGVGTEAFF. In DNA form, the CDR3 reads TGTGCCAGCTCACCGGGTGTTGGTACCGAAGCTTTCTTT. The V call is TRBV18, the J call TRBJ1-1; D unclear. The ends were cut back, 3 bases at V and 8 bases at J, with 13 bases in the middle. Germline V gene data show CDR1 as KGHSH and CDR2 as LQKENI. The CDR3 consists of 13 residues. The entire variable domain, with the rest obtained from reference TRBV18 and TRBJ1-1, is as follows: NAGVMQNPRHLVRRRGQEARLRCSPMKGHSHVYWYRQLPEEGLKFMVYLQKENIIDESGMPKERFSAEFPKEGPSILRIQQVVRGDSAAYFCASSPGVGTEAFFGQGTRLTVV.

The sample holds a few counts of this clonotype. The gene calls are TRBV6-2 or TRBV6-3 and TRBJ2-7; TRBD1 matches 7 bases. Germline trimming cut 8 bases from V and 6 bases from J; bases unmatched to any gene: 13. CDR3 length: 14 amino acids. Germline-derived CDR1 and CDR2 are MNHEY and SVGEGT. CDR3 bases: TGTGCCAGCGTTAGGGGGACAGCTTCATCCGAGCAGTACTTC. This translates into CASVRGTASSEQYF.

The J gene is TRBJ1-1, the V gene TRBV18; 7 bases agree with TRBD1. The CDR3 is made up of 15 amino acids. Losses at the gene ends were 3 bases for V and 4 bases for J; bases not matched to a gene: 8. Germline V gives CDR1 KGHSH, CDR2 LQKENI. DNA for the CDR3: TGTGCCAGCTCACCCTCCACAGGGGCGGCCACTGAAGCTTTCTTT. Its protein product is CASSPSTGAATEAFF.

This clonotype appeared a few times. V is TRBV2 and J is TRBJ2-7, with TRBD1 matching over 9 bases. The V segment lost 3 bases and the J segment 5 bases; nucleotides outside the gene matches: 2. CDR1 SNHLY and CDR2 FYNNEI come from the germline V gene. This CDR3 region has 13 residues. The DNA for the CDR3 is TGTGCCAGCAGTGATGGGACAGGGAACGAGCAGTACTTC. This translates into CASSDGTGNEQYF.

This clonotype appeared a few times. This CDR3 reads CASSKGGGRAATNEKLFF. DNA of the CDR3: TGTGCCAGCAGCAAGGGAGGTGGGCGGGCCGCAACTAATGAAAAACTGTTTTTT. V is TRBV21-1 and J is TRBJ1-4. TRBV21-1 is reported as a pseudogene. CDR3 size: 18 residues.